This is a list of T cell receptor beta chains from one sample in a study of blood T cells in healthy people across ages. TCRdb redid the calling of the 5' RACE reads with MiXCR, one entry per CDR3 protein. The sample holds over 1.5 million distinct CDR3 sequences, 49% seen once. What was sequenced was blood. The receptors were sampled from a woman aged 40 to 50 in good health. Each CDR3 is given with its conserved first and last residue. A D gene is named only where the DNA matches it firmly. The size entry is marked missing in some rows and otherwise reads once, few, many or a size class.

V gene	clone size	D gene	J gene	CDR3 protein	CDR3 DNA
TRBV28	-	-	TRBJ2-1	CAGSSGGALFYNEQFF	TGTGCCGGCAGTTCAGGAGGCGCTCTGTTCTACAATGAGCAGTTCTTC
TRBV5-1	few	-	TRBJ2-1	CASSLGGISYNEQFF	TGTGCCAGCAGTTTAGGCGGGATCTCCTACAATGAGCAGTTCTTC
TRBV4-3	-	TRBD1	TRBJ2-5	CASSQLGTGRETQYF	TGCGCCAGCAGCCAACTGGGGACAGGAAGAGAGACCCAGTACTTC
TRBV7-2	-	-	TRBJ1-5	CASSPKYPTGSSNQPQHF	TGTGCCAGCAGCCCAAAATACCCTACAGGGTCTAGCAATCAGCCCCAGCATTTT
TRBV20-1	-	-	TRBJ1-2	CSARVVQAYGYTF	TGCAGTGCTAGAGTCGTGCAGGCGTATGGCTACACCTTC
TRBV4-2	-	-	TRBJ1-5	CASSQSGVTSGQPQHF	TGTGCCAGCAGCCAGAGCGGGGTTACCTCGGGTCAGCCCCAGCATTTT
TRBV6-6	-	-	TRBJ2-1	CASSMGGHYNEQFF	TGTGCCAGCAGTATGGGGGGTCACTACAATGAGCAGTTCTTC
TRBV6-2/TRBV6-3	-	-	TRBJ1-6	CASRLPGGSYNSPLHF	TGTGCCAGCAGACTACCGGGGGGCTCCTATAATTCACCCCTCCACTTT
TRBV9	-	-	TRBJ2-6	CASSVGLSGANVLTF	TGTGCCAGCTCCGTTGGCCTCTCTGGGGCCAACGTCCTGACTTTC
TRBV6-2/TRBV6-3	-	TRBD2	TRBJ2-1	CASRHSGGAYNEQFF	TGTGCCAGCAGACATAGCGGGGGGGCCTACAATGAGCAGTTCTTC
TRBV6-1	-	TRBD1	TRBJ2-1	CASSSGTGGTEQFF	TGTGCCAGCAGTTCCGGGACAGGGGGCACCGAGCAGTTCTTC
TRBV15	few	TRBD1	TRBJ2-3	CATSREGTGFRTDTQYF	TGTGCCACCAGCAGAGAGGGGACAGGGTTTCGCACAGATACGCAGTATTTT
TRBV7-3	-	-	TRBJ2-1	CAGSLRGGRADEQFF	TGTGCCGGCAGCTTAAGAGGGGGGCGGGCTGATGAGCAGTTCTTC
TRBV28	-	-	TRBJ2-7	CASISNRQGAEQYF	TGTGCCAGCATTTCGAACAGGCAGGGAGCCGAGCAGTACTTC
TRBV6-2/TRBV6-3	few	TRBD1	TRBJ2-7	CASSPMGTVSYEQYF	TGTGCCAGCAGTCCCATGGGGACAGTCTCCTACGAGCAGTACTTC
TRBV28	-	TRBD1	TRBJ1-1	CASTEGQGFRTEAFF	TGTGCCAGCACCGAAGGACAGGGGTTTCGCACTGAAGCTTTCTTT
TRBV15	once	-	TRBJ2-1	CATSRDPLVGNEQFF	TGTGCCACCAGCAGAGATCCTCTTGTCGGCAATGAGCAGTTCTTC
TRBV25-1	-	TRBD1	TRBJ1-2	CATQGAGGYTF	TGTGCCACCCAGGGGGCCGGGGGCTACACCTTC
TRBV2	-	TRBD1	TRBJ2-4	CASSEQERTGSLSKNIQYF	TGTGCCAGCAGTGAACAGGAGAGGACAGGGAGCCTATCCAAAAACATTCAGTACTTC
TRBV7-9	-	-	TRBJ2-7	CASSFFEGSLIYEQYF	TGTGCCAGCAGCTTCTTCGAGGGGAGCCTTATCTACGAGCAGTACTTC
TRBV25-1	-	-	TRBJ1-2	CASSPDTTGRYGYTF	TGTGCCAGCAGTCCCGACACAACAGGCCGCTATGGCTACACCTTC
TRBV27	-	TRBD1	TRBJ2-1	CASRRGTVYNEQFF	TGTGCCAGCAGACGAGGGACAGTATACAATGAGCAGTTCTTC
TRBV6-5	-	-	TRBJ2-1	CASSYSGVPSSYNEQFF	TGTGCCAGCAGTTACTCTGGAGTCCCGAGCTCCTACAATGAGCAGTTCTTC
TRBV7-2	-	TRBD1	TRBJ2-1	CASSATGGADEQFF	TGTGCCAGCAGCGCTACAGGGGGCGCAGATGAGCAGTTCTTC
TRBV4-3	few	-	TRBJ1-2	CASSQDVGAEGGYTF	TGCGCCAGCAGCCAAGACGTGGGGGCAGAGGGTGGCTACACCTTC
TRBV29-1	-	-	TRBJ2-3	CNVSGTDTQYF	TGCAACGTAAGCGGCACAGATACGCAGTATTTT
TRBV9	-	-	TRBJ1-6	CASSVEGDFYNSPLHF	TGTGCCAGCAGCGTAGAGGGCGATTTCTATAATTCACCCCTCCACTTT
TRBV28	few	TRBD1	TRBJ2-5	CASREQGIETQYF	TGTGCCAGCAGAGAACAGGGGATAGAGACCCAGTACTTC
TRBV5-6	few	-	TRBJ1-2	CASSLPDLDYGYTF	TGTGCCAGCAGCCTCCCGGATTTAGACTATGGCTACACCTTC
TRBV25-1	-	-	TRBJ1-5	CASKSRGANQPQHF	TGTGCCAGCAAATCGAGGGGCGCCAATCAGCCCCAGCATTTT
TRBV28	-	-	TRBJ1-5	CASSLPGVHQPQHF	TGTGCCAGCAGTTTGCCAGGGGTTCATCAGCCCCAGCATTTT
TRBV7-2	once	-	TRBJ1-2	CASSLVVGANGYTF	TGTGCCAGCAGCTTAGTGGTAGGGGCTAATGGCTACACCTTC
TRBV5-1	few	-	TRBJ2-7	CASSLAGSGSSYEQYF	TGCGCCAGCAGCTTGGCCGGGAGTGGAAGTTCCTACGAGCAGTACTTC
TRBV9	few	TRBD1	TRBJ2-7	CASSGGQGSHEQYF	TGTGCCAGCAGCGGGGGACAGGGCTCCCACGAGCAGTACTTC
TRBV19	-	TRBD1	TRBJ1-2	CASSYGTADFYGYTF	TGTGCCAGTAGTTACGGGACAGCCGACTTCTATGGCTACACCTTC
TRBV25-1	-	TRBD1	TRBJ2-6	CASSDQGASGANVLTF	TGTGCCAGCAGTGACCAGGGGGCCTCTGGGGCCAACGTCCTGACTTTC
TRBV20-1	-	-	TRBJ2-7	CSAAPLSGSIYEQYF	TGCAGTGCTGCCCCCCTTTCAGGGAGCATCTACGAGCAGTACTTC
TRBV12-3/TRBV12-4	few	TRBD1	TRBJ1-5	CASSLGQGVGNQPQHF	TGTGCCAGCAGTTTGGGACAGGGGGTAGGCAATCAGCCCCAGCATTTT
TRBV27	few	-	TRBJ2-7	CASSPDAVYEQYF	TGTGCCAGCAGCCCTGATGCGGTCTACGAGCAGTACTTC